What follows are 25 T cell receptor beta chains derived from one specimen sequenced in a study of Graves' ophthalmopathy and Graves' hyperthyroidism. RNA transcripts served as template for amplifying TCR beta CDR3 sequences. First-round RT-PCR relied on HTBI primers, and a second-round multiplex PCR came next. TCRdb fed the multiplex PCR reads into MiXCR, producing one record per CDR3 protein. This sample has around 340,000 distinct CDR3 sequences, with roughly 16% found just once. Sequencing input: peripheral blood. The receptors stem from an adult man with Graves' ophthalmopathy.

This clonotype was observed at least ten times. In DNA, the CDR3 is TGTGCCAGCAGCGCCGGACAGGGGTCGAACACTGAAGCTTTCTTT. Protein: CASSAGQGSNTEAFF. The chain employs TRBV9 and TRBJ1-1; 9 nucleotides agree with TRBD1. From germline, CDR1 is SGDLS and CDR2 YYNGEE. V was clipped by 3 bases and J by 1 base; unmatched bases: 4. CDR3 length equals 15 residues.

The table lists this clonotype with many counts. The V gene is TRBV20-1, the J gene TRBJ1-1, with 8 bases lining up with TRBD1. The germline V gene encodes CDR1 DFQATT and CDR2 SNEGSKA (reference sequence). The CDR3 loop spans 13 amino acids. V was clipped by 2 bases and J by 5 bases; unmatched bases: 4. CDR3 region: CSARQGAKTEAFF. The CDR3 bases are TGCAGTGCTAGACAGGGGGCGAAGACTGAAGCTTTCTTT.

Ten or more counts support this clonotype. The rearrangement joins TRBV9 to TRBJ1-5; perhaps TRBD1 as D (6 bases). CDR1 and CDR2 from the germline V gene are SGDLS and YYNGEE. Trimming stripped 0 bases from V and 11 bases from J, with 15 bases between. The CDR3 length is 14 residues. Here the CDR3 DNA reads TGTGCCAGCAGCGTAGGCCCAGGGGATCGGGCCCAGCATTTT. It translates to CASSVGPGDRAQHF.

This clonotype has a handful of counts. J is TRBJ2-7 and V is TRBV6-2 or TRBV6-3; D ambiguous. This CDR3 contains 11 residues. The germline V and J ends were trimmed by 10 bases and 4 bases, with 11 bases remaining between them. Germline CDR1 and CDR2: MNHEY and SVGEGT. The CDR3 region is CATQNLYEQYF. For the CDR3, the DNA is TGTGCCACACAGAATCTGTACGAGCAGTACTTC.

The chain combines TRBV5-1 with TRBJ1-1; unclear D gene. The CDR3 has 11 amino acids. V was shortened by 6 bases and J by 2 bases, with 5 bases between the two germline ends. The germline CDR1 and CDR2 sequences are SGHRS and YFSETQ. The CDR3 here is CASIGNTEAFF. The DNA of the CDR3 is TGCGCCAGCATCGGAAACACTGAAGCTTTCTTT.

This clonotype was counted many times. CDR3 nucleotide sequence: TGTGCCAGCAGTTACTTCCGGGACGGCACCTACGAGCAGTACTTC. Protein product: CASSYFRDGTYEQYF. This chain connects TRBV6-5 to TRBJ2-7; TRBD1 or TRBD2 may be the D gene (5 bases each). Germline V lookup: CDR1 MNHEY, CDR2 SVGAGI. V lost 1 base and J 2 bases, leaving 12 bases between the germline ends. CDR3 length: 15 amino acids.

This clonotype has a count of ten or more. The chain uses TRBV29-1 and TRBJ2-7; D remains unclear. The CDR3 is made up of 11 amino acids. Germline CDR1 and CDR2: SQVTM and ANQGSEA. V lost 4 bases, J lost 7 bases, and 11 bases lay in between. The DNA for the CDR3 is TGCAGCGTTGTGTTACGTCGGGAGCAGTACTTC. Its protein is CSVVLRREQYF.

This clonotype was recorded many times. A junction boundary mismatches the germline segment, possibly from a read error. The J gene is TRBJ1-2, the V gene TRBV7-3; a weak D match, TRBD1 (5 bases). Germline V lookup: CDR1 SGHTA, CDR2 FQGTGA. The CDR3 sequence is 14 residues long. CDR3 DNA: TGCGCCAGCAGCCGAGACAGTACTAACTATGGCTACACCTTC. Protein: CASSRDSTNYGYTF.

Ten or more counts support this clonotype. The chain links TRBV20-1 to TRBJ2-7; weak D call: TRBD1 (6 bases). The germline CDR1 and CDR2 sequences are DFQATT and SNEGSKA (reference sequence). V dropped 3 bases and J dropped 4 bases, with 19 bases sitting between them. The length of the CDR3 is 15 residues. CDR3: CSASRQGPGEYEQYF. The CDR3 DNA reads as TGCAGTGCTAGCCGCCAAGGTCCAGGGGAGTACGAGCAGTACTTC.

This clonotype was detected only once. The chain combines TRBV6-5 with TRBJ2-7; 9 bases align to TRBD1. V was pared by 0 bases and J by 5 bases, with 11 bases of the junction left unmatched. CDR1 is MNHEY and CDR2 is SVGAGI in the germline V gene. This CDR3 spans 17 amino acids. The CDR3 reads CASSYSAAGTGLHEQYF. The CDR3, as DNA: TGTGCCAGCAGTTACTCTGCTGCCGGGACAGGGCTCCACGAGCAGTACTTC.

This clonotype came up many times. The V call is TRBV4-3, the J call TRBJ1-1; D call uncertain. CDR1 is LGHNA, CDR2 YSLEER, per germline. This CDR3 contains 15 residues. The V end lost 0 bases, the J end lost 3 bases, and 11 bases lay between the germline ends. The CDR3 DNA sequence: TGCGCCAGCAGCCAAGATTGGCGGGAGTACACTGAAGCTTTCTTT. Translating it yields CASSQDWREYTEAFF.

This clonotype was found many times. The CDR3 DNA is TGTGCCAGCAGGGGACAGGGGACATTTGAAGCTTTCTTT. As protein: CASRGQGTFEAFF. This chain uses TRBV6-5 with TRBJ1-1, with 10 bases that match TRBD1. The CDR3 runs to 13 residues. Trimming took 6 bases from V and 7 from J; bases not matched to a gene: 5. CDR1 is MNHEY, CDR2 SVGAGI, per germline.

Ten or more counts support this clonotype. The chain uses TRBV7-9 and TRBJ2-2; possible D gene TRBD2, 6 bases. V lost 2 bases and J lost 3, with 13 bases in between. Germline CDR1 SEHNR, CDR2 FQNEAQ (reference sequence). CDR3 length: 16 amino acids. This CDR3 is CASSLTGREDTGELFF. The CDR3 nucleotides read TGTGCCAGCAGCTTAACTGGCAGGGAGGACACCGGGGAGCTGTTTTTT.

This chain links TRBV5-1 with TRBJ2-7, with 8 bases lining up with TRBD1. This CDR3 contains 11 residues. The germline V gene has CDR1 SGHRS and CDR2 YFSETQ. The junction had 2 bases not matched to a gene; V was cut back by 3 bases and J by 9 bases. CDR3 in DNA: TGCGCCAGCAGCTCCGACAGGGGGCAGTACTTC. Its translation is CASSSDRGQYF.

A note on this clonotype: Its ends do not fully match the called genes, so a read error is possible. The chain employs TRBV12-3 or TRBV12-4 and TRBJ1-5; D gene unclear. The CDR3 covers 12 residues. This chain's CDR3 is CASIRHNQPQLF. DNA for the CDR3: TGTGCCAGCATCCGACACAATCAGCCCCAGCTTTTT.

This clonotype was detected ten times or more. The J gene is TRBJ1-5, the V gene TRBV6-4; possibly TRBD1 for D (5 bases). CDR1 and CDR2 (germline): MRHNA, SNTAGT. CDR3 length equals 14 residues. Trimming removed 6 bases at V and 4 bases at J, with 13 bases between. The CDR3 DNA reads as TGTGCCAGCAGCCCCGTTGGGGGAAATCAGCCCCAGCATTTT. Protein sequence: CASSPVGGNQPQHF.

At least ten counts were recorded for this clonotype. The genes are TRBV20-1 and TRBJ2-7, with 11 bases fitting TRBD2. The CDR3 is 15 residues long. Per germline, CDR1 DFQATT and CDR2 SNEGSKA (reference sequence). The ends lost 5 bases at V and 0 bases at J; junction bases unmatched: 6. The CDR3 is CSADPGLAASYEQYF. CDR3 nucleotides: TGCAGTGCTGACCCGGGACTAGCGGCCTCCTACGAGCAGTACTTC.

The CDR3 here is CASSNPGTPNYGYTF. The CDR3, as DNA: TGTGCCAGTAGTAATCCCGGGACACCCAACTATGGCTACACCTTC. The V and J genes are TRBV19 and TRBJ1-2; TRBD1 might be the D (6 bases). CDR3 length equals 15 residues. CDR1 and CDR2 (germline): LNHDA, SQIVND (reference sequence). V lost 4 bases and J lost 2, with 14 bases in between. Full variable domain (remainder filled in from reference TRBV19 and TRBJ1-2): DGGITQSPKYLFRKEGQNVTLSCEQNLNHDAMYWYRQDPGQGLRLIYYSQIVNDFQKGDIAEGYSVSREKKESFPLTVTSAQKNPTAFYLCASSNPGTPNYGYTFGSGTRLTVV.

The chain has TRBV30 and TRBJ2-3; D gene unclear. This CDR3 is 15 amino acids long. The V and J ends lost 0 bases and 0 bases respectively, with 10 bases between them. Germline CDR1 reads GTSNPN; CDR2 reads SVGIG (reference sequence). Here the CDR3 reads CAWSVPTTSTDTQYF. In nucleotides, the CDR3 is TGTGCCTGGAGTGTACCGACAACTAGCACAGATACGCAGTATTTT.

V and J are TRBV6-1 and TRBJ1-1, with TRBD1 as a possible D gene (6 bases). Trimming removed 10 bases from V and 0 bases from J, with 12 bases in between. There are 13 residues in the CDR3. Germline V gene data show CDR1 as MNHNS and CDR2 as SASEGT. For the CDR3, the DNA is TGTGCCACTAATGGACAGATGAACACTGAAGCTTTCTTT. Translated, it gives CATNGQMNTEAFF.

The gene calls are TRBV6-4 and TRBJ2-6; TRBD2 aligns across 15 bases. V gave up 7 bases and J gave up 0 bases; unmatched junction bases: 7. The CDR3 loop spans 19 amino acids. CDR1 MRHNA and CDR2 SNTAGT come from the germline V gene. The CDR3 coding sequence is TGTGCCAGCACTGGACTAGCGGGAGGGGGGGCCTCTGGGGCCAACGTCCTGACTTTC. It translates to CASTGLAGGGASGANVLTF.

This clonotype occurred many times. The V and J genes are TRBV5-1 and TRBJ2-2; D remains ambiguous. Trimming removed 5 bases from V and 4 bases from J, with 12 bases in between. This CDR3 is 14 amino acids long. Germline V gives CDR1 SGHRS, CDR2 YFSETQ. The DNA for the CDR3 is TGCGCCAGCAGTCCTTGGGGTGGCACCGGGGAGCTGTTTTTT. Its translation is CASSPWGGTGELFF.

Many counts were recorded for this clonotype. The rearrangement uses TRBV20-1 and TRBJ2-7; 12 bases are shared with TRBD2. The CDR3 contains 20 residues. With V trimmed by 0 bases and J by 4 bases, 19 bases remained unmatched. Germline CDR1 is DFQATT and CDR2 is SNEGSKA (reference sequence). CDR3 coding DNA: TGCAGTGCTAGAGATGAGGAGGGCGGCCCGGGACTAGCGGGCACTTACGAGCAGTACTTC. Its protein is CSARDEEGGPGLAGTYEQYF.

This clonotype occurred many times. The chain's CDR3 is CASRLGGSTEAFF. DNA of the CDR3: TGTGCCAGCAGGCTAGGCGGTAGCACTGAAGCTTTCTTT. The rearrangement links TRBV6-2 or TRBV6-3 to TRBJ1-1; D unclear. V lost 6 bases to trimming and J lost 4 bases, with 12 bases between them. There are 13 residues in the CDR3. The V gene's germline CDR1 is MNHEY and CDR2 SVGEGT.

This clonotype was detected many times. J is TRBJ1-2 and V is TRBV6-2 or TRBV6-3; 10 bases map to TRBD1. V lost 0 bases and J lost 4; bases outside the gene matches: 2. The CDR3 contains 15 residues. Germline CDR1 MNHEY, CDR2 SVGEGT. The CDR3 loop is CASSYSGQGSYGYTF. In nucleotides, the CDR3 is TGTGCCAGCAGTTACTCGGGACAGGGGAGCTATGGCTACACCTTC.